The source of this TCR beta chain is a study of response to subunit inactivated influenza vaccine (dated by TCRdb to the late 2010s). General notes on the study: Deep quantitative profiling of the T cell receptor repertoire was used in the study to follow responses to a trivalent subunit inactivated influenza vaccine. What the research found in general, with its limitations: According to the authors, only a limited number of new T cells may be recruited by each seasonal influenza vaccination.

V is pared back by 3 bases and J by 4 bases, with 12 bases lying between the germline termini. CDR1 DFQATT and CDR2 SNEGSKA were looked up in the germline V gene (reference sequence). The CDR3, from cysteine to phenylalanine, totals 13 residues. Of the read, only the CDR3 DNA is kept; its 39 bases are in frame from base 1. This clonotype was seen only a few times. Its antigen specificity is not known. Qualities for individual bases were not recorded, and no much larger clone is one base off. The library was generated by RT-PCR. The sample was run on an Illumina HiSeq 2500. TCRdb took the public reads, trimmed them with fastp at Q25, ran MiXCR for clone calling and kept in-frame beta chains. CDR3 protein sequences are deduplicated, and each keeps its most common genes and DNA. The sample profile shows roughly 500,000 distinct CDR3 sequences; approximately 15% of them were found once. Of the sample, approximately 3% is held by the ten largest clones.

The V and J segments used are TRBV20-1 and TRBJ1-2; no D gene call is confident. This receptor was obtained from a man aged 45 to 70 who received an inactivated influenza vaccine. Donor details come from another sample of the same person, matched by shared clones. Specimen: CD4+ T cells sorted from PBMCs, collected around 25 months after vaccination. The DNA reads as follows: TGCAGTGCTAGGCTTTGGGCCGTCTATGGCTACACCTTC. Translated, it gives CSARLWAVYGYTF.